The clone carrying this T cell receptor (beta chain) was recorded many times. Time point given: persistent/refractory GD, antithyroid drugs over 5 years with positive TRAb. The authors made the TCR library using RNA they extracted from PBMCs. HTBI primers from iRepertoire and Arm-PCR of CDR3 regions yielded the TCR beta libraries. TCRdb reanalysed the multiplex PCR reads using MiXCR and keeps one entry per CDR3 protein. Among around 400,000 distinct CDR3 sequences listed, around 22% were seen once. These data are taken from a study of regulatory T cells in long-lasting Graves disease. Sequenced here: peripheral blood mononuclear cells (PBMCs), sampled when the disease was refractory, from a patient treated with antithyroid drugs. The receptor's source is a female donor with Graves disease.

The CDR3 DNA reads as TGTGCCAGCTCACAGGGCAATGAAGCTTTCTTT. The encoded protein is CASSQGNEAFF. The chain recombines TRBV18 with TRBJ1-1, with D hard to call. This CDR3 region has 11 residues. With 4 bases removed from V and 7 bases from J, the gap between germline ends came to 7 bases. Germline CDR1 KGHSH, CDR2 LQKENI.